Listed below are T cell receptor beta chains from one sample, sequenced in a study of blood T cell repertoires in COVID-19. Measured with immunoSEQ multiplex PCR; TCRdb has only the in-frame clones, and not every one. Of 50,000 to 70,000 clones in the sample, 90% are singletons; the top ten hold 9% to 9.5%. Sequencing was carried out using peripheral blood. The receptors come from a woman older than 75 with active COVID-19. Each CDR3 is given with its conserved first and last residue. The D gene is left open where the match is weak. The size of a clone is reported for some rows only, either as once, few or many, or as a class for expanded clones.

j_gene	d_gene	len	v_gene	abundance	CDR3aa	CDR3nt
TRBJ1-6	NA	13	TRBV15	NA	CATSRTDSPPLHF	TGTGCCACCAGCAGGACCGACAGCCCACCCCTCCACTTT
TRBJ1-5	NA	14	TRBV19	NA	CASSTTGSSGPQHF	TGTGCCAGTAGCACTACAGGCTCCTCGGGGCCCCAGCATTTT
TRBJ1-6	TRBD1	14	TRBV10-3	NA	CAISVTGGDSPLHF	TGTGCCATCAGTGTTACAGGGGGAGATTCACCCCTCCACTTT
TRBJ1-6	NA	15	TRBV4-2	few	CASSQGRTVNSPLHF	TGTGCCAGCAGCCAAGGAAGGACAGTTAATTCACCCCTCCACTTT
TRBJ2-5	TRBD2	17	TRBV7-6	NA	CASSRRTAHLAGETQYF	TGTGCCAGCAGCCGCCGCACCGCCCACCTAGCGGGCGAGACCCAGTACTTC
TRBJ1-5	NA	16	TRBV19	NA	CASSPRQGFGSQPQHF	TGTGCCAGTAGCCCAAGGCAGGGGTTCGGAAGTCAGCCCCAGCATTTT
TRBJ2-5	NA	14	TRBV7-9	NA	CASSSRGAQETQYF	TGTGCCAGCAGCTCCCGGGGGGCCCAAGAGACCCAGTACTTC
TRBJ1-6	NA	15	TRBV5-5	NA	CASSLQGFYNSPLHF	TGTGCCAGCAGCTTGCAGGGGTTCTATAATTCACCCCTCCACTTT
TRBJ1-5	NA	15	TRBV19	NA	CASRPLGGPNQPQHF	TGTGCCAGTAGGCCGCTGGGAGGACCCAATCAGCCCCAGCATTTT
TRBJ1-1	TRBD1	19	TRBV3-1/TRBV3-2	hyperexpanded	CASPRGGPGTGFKRSEAFF	TGTGCCAGCCCCCGGGGTGGGCCCGGGACAGGATTTAAGAGGTCTGAAGCTTTCTTT
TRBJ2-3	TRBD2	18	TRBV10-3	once	CAISESMTSGRSRDTQYF	TGTGCCATCAGTGAGTCAATGACTAGCGGGAGATCGAGGGATACGCAGTATTTT
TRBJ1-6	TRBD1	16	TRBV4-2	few	CASSAGQGWGGSPLHF	TGTGCCAGCAGCGCGGGACAGGGATGGGGTGGATCACCCCTCCACTTT
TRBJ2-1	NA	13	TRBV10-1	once	CASSPNEQVEQFF	TGCGCCAGCAGTCCTAATGAACAGGTTGAGCAGTTCTTC
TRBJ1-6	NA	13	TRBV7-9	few	CASSGTIGSPLHF	TGTGCCAGCAGCGGGACAATTGGTTCACCCCTCCACTTT
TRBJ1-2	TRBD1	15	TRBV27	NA	CASSPTGGAGYGYTF	TGTGCCAGCAGTCCTACAGGGGGCGCGGGCTATGGCTACACCTTC
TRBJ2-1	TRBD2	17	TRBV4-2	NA	CASSQDGTSGAYNEQFF	TGTGCCAGCAGCCAAGATGGGACTAGCGGGGCCTACAATGAGCAGTTCTTC
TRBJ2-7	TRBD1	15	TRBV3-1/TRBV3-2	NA	CASSQASGGPYEQYF	TGTGCCAGCAGCCAAGCCTCAGGGGGCCCCTACGAGCAGTACTTC
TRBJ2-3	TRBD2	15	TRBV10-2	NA	CASSRLAGELNTQYF	TGCGCCAGCAGCCGTCTAGCGGGGGAACTCAATACGCAGTATTTT
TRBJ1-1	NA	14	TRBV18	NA	CASSPLASMTEAFF	TGTGCCAGCTCACCATTGGCCAGTATGACTGAAGCTTTCTTT
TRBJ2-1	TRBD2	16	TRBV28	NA	CASRRGGGAAYNEQFF	TGTGCCAGTAGGCGGGGCGGGGGGGCCGCCTACAATGAGCAGTTCTTC
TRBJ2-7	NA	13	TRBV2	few	CASSVTRENEQYF	TGTGCCAGCAGTGTCACACGGGAGAACGAGCAGTACTTC
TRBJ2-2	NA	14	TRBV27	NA	CASSLQGGGGELFF	TGTGCCAGCAGTTTACAGGGCGGTGGCGGGGAGCTGTTTTTT
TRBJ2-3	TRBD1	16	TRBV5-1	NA	CASSLVGTGVTDTQYF	TGCGCCAGCAGCTTGGTTGGGACAGGGGTTACAGATACGCAGTATTTT
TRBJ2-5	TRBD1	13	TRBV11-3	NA	CASSRDSQETQYF	TGTGCCAGCAGCAGGGACAGCCAAGAGACCCAGTACTTC
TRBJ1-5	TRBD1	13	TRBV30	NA	CAWSYRGNQPQHF	TGTGCCTGGAGCTACAGGGGGAATCAGCCCCAGCATTTT
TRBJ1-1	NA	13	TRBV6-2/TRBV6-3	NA	CASSRTENTEAFF	TGTGCCAGCAGCCGAACAGAAAACACTGAAGCTTTCTTT
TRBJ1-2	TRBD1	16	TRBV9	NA	CASSVAGQGGIYGYTF	TGTGCCAGCAGCGTGGCGGGACAGGGGGGAATCTATGGCTACACCTTC
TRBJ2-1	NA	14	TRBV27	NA	CASMSHPTYNEQFF	TGTGCCAGCATGAGTCATCCCACTTACAATGAGCAGTTCTTC
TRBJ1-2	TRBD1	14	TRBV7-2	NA	CASSLARTGEGYTF	TGTGCCAGCAGCTTAGCGCGAACAGGGGAGGGCTACACCTTC
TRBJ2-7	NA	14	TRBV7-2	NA	CASSRGTPAYEQYF	TGTGCCAGCAGCCGGGGGACGCCAGCCTACGAGCAGTACTTC
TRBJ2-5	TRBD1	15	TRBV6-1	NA	CASSEGDRVKETQYF	TGTGCCAGCAGTGAAGGAGACAGGGTAAAAGAGACCCAGTACTTC
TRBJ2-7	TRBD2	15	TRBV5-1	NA	CASRSGDGGTYEQYF	TGCGCCAGCAGGTCGGGAGACGGGGGGACTTATGAGCAGTACTTC
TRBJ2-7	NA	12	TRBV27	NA	CASSKGGTEQYF	TGTGCCAGCAGTAAGGGCGGGACCGAGCAGTACTTC
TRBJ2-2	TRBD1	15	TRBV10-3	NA	CAISSGGHLTGELFF	TGTGCCATCAGTTCAGGGGGCCACCTCACCGGGGAGCTGTTTTTT
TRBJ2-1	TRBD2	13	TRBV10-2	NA	CASTGGGYNEQFF	TGCGCCAGCACGGGCGGGGGCTACAATGAGCAGTTCTTC
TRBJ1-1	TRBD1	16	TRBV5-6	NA	CASSPLKTGSVAEAFF	TGTGCCAGCAGCCCCCTCAAGACAGGGAGTGTGGCTGAAGCTTTCTTT
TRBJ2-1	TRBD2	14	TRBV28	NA	CASRISSGNNEQFF	TGTGCCAGCAGGATATCTAGCGGTAACAATGAGCAGTTCTTC
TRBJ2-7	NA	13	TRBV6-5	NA	CASTPQGVYEQYF	TGTGCCAGCACACCGCAGGGCGTCTACGAGCAGTACTTC
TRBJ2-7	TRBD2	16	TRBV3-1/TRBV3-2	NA	CASSQDITSGIYEQYF	TGTGCCAGCAGCCAAGATATAACTAGCGGGATCTACGAGCAGTACTTC
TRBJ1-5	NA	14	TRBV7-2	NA	CASSLRQGDQPQHF	TGTGCCAGCAGCTTAAGGCAGGGTGATCAGCCCCAGCATTTT
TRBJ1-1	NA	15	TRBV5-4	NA	CASSWRQGVNTEAFF	TGTGCCAGCAGCTGGCGCCAAGGGGTGAACACTGAAGCTTTCTTT
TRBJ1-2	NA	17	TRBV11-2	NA	CASSLVSGKFPVKGYTF	TGTGCCAGCAGCTTAGTTTCAGGGAAATTCCCGGTGAAAGGCTACACCTTC
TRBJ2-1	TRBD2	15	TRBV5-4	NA	CASSHLGREGREQFF	TGTGCCAGCAGCCACCTCGGGCGGGAGGGGCGGGAGCAGTTCTTC